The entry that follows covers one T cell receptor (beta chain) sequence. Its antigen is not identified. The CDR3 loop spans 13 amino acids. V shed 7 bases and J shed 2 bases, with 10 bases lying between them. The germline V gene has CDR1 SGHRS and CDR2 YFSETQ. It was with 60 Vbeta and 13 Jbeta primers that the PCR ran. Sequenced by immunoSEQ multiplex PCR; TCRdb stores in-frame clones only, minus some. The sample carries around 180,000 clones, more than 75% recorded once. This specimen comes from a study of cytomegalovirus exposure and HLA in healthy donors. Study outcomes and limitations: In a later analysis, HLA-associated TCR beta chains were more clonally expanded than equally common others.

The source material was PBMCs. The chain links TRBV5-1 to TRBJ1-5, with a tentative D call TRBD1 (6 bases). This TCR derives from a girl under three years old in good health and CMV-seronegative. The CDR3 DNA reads TGCGCCAGCTCCCCAGGGGGCAATCAGCCCCAGCATTTT. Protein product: CASSPGGNQPQHF.